This TCR beta chain was sequenced during a study of blood T cell repertoires in COVID-19. Produced via immunoSEQ multiplex PCR; TCRdb's table is partial and in-frame only. The sample comprises about 150,000 clones, about 82% of which are singletons, and roughly 2.9% rests with the top ten. This CDR3 spans 16 amino acids. V lost 5 bases, J lost 2 bases, and 19 bases lay in between. Germline V lookup: CDR1 SGHTS, CDR2 YDEGEE. The rearrangement uses TRBV5-8 and TRBJ1-1; D perhaps matches TRBD1 (6 bases). The sample comprised peripheral blood. This sequence originates from a woman between 40 and 50 years old with active or convalescent COVID-19. Here the CDR3 reads CASRGTGWSANTEAFF. The CDR3 nucleotides read TGTGCCAGCAGAGGTACAGGGTGGAGTGCTAACACTGAAGCTTTCTTT.